This record looks at one T cell receptor (beta chain) sequence and its context. The antigen is unknown. This specimen comes from a study of T-cell memory formation after mild COVID-19. About the study: There were largely donor-specific TCR clusters.

The TCR alpha and TCR beta cDNA libraries, bearing sample barcodes and UMIs, were generated by 5'RACE using constant-segment primers. MiXCR, run by TCRdb on the 5' RACE reads, gives a single entry per CDR3 protein. The sample consists of hundreds of thousands of distinct CDR3 sequences, 19% of them appearing once. Study observations and caveats: Clones that shrank (day 15 to 85) were balanced CD4/CD8, whereas later expanders leaned CD4+. In pre-infection memory, a portion of responding clones appeared, which suggested that cross-reactive memory joined.

This CDR3 contains 15 residues. The V gene lost 7 bases and the J gene lost 2 bases, with 13 bases spanning the gap. Per germline, CDR1 SGHDT and CDR2 YYEEEE. The sequence was collected from a man aged 18 to 29 who had mild COVID-19 (a few samples of this study predate the infection). Cell type and time point are not known. The chain joins TRBV5-6 to TRBJ1-6; no definite D call. The sequenced sample was PBMCs or a T cell subset sorted from them (not recorded which). The CDR3 bases are TGTGCCAGCGATTACGGCCCCACCTATAATTCACCCCTCCACTTT. Protein product: CASDYGPTYNSPLHF.